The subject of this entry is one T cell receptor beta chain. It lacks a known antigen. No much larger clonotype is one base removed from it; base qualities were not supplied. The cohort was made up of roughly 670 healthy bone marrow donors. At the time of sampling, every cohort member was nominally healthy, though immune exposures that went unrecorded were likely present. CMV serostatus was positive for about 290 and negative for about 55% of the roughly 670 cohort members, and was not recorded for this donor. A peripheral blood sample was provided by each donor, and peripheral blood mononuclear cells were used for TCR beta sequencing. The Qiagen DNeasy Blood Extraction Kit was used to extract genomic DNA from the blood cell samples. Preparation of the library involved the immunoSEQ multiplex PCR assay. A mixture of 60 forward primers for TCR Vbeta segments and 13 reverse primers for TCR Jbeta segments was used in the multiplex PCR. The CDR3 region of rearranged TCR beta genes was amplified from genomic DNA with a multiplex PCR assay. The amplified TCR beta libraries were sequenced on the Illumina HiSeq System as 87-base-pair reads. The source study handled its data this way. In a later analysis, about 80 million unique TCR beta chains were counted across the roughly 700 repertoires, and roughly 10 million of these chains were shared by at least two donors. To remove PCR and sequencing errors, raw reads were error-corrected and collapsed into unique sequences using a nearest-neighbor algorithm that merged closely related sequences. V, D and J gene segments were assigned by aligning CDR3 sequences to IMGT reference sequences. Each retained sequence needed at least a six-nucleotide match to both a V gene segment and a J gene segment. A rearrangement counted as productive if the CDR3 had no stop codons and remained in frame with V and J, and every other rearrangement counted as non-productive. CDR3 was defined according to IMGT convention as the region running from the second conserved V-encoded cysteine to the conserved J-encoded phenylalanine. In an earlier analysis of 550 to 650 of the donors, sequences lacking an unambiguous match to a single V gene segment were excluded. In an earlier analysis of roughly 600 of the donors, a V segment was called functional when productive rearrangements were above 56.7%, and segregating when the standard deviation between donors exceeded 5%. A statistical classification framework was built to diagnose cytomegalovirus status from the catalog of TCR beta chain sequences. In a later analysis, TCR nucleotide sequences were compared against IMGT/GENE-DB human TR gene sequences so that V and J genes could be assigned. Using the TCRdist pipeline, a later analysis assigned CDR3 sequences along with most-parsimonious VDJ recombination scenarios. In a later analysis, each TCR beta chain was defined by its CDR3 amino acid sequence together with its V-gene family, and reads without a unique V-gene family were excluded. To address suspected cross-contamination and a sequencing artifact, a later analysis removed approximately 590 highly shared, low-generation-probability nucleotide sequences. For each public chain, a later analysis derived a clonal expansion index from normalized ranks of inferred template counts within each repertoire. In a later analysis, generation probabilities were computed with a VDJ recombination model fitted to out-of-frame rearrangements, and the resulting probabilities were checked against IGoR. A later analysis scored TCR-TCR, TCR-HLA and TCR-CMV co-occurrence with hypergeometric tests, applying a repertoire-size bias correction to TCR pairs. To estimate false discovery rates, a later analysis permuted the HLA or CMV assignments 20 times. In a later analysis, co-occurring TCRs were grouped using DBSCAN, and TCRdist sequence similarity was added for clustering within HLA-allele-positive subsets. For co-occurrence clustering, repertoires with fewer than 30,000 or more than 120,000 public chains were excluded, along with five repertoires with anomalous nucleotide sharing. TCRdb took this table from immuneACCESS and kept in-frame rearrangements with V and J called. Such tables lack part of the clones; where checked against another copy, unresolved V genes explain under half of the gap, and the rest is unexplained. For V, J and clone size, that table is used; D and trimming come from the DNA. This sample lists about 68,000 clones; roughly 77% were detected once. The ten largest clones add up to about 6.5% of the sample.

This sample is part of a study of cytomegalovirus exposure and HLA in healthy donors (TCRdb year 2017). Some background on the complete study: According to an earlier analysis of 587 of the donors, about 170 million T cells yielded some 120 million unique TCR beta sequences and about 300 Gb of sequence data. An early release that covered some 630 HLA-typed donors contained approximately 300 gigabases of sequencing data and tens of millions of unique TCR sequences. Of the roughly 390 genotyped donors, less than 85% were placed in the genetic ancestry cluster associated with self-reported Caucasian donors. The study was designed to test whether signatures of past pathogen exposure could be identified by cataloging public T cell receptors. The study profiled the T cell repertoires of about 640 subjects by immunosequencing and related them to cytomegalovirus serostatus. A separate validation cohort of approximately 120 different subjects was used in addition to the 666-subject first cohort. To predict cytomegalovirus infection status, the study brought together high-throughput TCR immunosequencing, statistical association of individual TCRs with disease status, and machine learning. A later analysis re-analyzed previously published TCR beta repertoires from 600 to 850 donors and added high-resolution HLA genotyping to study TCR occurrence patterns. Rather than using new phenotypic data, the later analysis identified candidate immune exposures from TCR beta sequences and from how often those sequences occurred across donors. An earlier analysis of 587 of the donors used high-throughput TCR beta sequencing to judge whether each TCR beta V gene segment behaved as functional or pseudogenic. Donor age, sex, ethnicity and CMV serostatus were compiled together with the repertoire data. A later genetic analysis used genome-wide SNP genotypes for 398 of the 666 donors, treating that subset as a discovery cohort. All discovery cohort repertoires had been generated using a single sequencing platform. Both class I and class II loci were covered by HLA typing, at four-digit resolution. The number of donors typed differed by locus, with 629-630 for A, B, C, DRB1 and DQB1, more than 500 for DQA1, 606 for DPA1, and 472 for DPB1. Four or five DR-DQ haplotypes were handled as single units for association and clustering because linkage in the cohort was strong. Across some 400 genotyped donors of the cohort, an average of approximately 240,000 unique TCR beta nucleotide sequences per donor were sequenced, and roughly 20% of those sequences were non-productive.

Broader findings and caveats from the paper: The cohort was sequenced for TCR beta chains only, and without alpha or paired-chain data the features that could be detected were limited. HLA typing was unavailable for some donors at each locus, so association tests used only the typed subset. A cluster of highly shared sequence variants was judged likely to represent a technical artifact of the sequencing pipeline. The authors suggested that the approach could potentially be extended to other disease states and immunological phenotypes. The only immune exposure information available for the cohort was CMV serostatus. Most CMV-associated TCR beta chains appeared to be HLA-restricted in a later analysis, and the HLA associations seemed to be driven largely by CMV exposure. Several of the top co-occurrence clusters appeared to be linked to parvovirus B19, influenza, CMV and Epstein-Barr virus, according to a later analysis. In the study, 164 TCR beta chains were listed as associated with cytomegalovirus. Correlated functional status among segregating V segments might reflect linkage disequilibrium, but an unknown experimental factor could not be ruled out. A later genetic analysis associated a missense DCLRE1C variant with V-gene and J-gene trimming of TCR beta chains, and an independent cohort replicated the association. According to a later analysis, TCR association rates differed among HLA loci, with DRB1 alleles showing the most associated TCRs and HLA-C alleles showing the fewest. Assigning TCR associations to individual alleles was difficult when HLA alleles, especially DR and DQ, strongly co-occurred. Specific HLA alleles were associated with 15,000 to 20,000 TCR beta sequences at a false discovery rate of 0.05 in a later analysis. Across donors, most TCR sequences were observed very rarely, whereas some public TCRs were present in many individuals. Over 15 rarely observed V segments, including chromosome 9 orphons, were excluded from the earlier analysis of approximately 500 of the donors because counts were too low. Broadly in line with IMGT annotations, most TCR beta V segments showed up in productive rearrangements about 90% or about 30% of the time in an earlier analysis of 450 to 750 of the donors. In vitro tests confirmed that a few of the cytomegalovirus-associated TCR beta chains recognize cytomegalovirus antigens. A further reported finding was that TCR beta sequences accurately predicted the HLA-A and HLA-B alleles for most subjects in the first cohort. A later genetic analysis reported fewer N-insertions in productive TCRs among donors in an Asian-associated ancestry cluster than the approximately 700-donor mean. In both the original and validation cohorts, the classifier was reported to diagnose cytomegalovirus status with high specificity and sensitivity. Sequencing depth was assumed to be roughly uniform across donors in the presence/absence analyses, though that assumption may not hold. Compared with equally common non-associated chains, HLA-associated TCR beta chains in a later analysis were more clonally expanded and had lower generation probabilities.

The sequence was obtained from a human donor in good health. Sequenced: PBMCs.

The CDR3 corresponds to CASSAGLAGGLYEQYF. In nucleotides, the sequence is TGTGCCAGCAGCGCCGGACTAGCGGGGGGCCTCTACGAGCAGTACTTC. The chain was built from TRBV9 and TRBJ2-7, with 14 middle bases fitting TRBD2. V is trimmed back by 3 bases and J by 3 bases, and the junction contains 5 bases that no gene match accounts for. CDR1 and CDR2 (SGDLS, YYNGEE) derive from the germline V gene. Inclusive of the bounding cysteine and phenylalanine, the CDR3 is 16 residues long. Only the CDR3 part of the read is kept: 48 bases, read in frame from the first base. Where the CDR3 stops, the reference TRBV9 and TRBJ2-7 genes take over; the full variable domain is DSGVTQTPKHLITATGQRVTLRCSPRSGDLSVYWYQQSLDQGLQFLIQYYNGEERAKGNILERFSAQQFPDLHSELNLSSLELGDSALYFCASSAGLAGGLYEQYFGPGTRLTVT.